This TCR beta chain is from a study of technical replicates of blood from a handful of donors. Assay used: immunoSEQ multiplex PCR; TCRdb lists only in-frame clones, some missing. The repertoire includes approximately 59,000 clones, around 87% of them detected once, and more than 5% sits in the top ten. Germline V gene data show CDR1 as LNHDA and CDR2 as SQIVND (reference sequence). V lost 9 bases and J lost 0, with 12 bases in between. This CDR3 contains 14 residues. The source material was PBMCs. The sequence was obtained from a human donor in good health. Some clones in this sample may be carry-over from other donors' samples. The rearrangement links TRBV19 to TRBJ1-5; maybe TRBD1 (6 bases). CDR3 sequence reads: CASCRGSSNQPQHF. The CDR3, as DNA: TGTGCCAGCTGCAGGGGTTCTAGCAATCAGCCCCAGCATTTT.